A selection of T cell receptor beta chains follows, all from one sample in a study of tumor-infiltrating lymphocytes in glioblastoma multiforme. TCRdb reanalysed the multiplex PCR reads using MiXCR and keeps one entry per CDR3 protein. The table includes about 16,000 distinct CDR3 sequences, about 69% detected once. Sequencing used brain tumor tissue. All receptors come from a male donor with glioblastoma. Both conserved end residues are part of each CDR3. The D gene is left open where the match is weak.

J gene	V gene	D gene	CDR3 length	CDR3 protein
TRBJ2-7	TRBV12-3/TRBV12-4	.	12	CASSFREGEQYF
TRBJ2-3	TRBV29-1	.	11	CSVEGLDTQYF
TRBJ2-5	TRBV29-1	.	13	CSVADRFQETQYF
TRBJ2-1	TRBV29-1	TRBD1	13	CSGTGGSKNAQFF
TRBJ2-1	TRBV6-5	.	15	CASSYSLGGYNEQFF
TRBJ2-7	TRBV20-1	TRBD2	15	CNARGLAGGLYEQDF
TRBJ2-1	TRBV20-1	.	16	CSASPGELMGNYEQFF
TRBJ1-1	TRBV11-1	.	14	CASSLGRGKTEAFF
TRBJ1-6	TRBV13	.	12	CASGFYNSPLHF
TRBJ2-3	TRBV29-1	TRBD1	15	CSVEGTGGWSDTQYF
TRBJ2-7	TRBV6-2/TRBV6-3	TRBD1	13	CASRRTGGYEQYF
TRBJ1-2	TRBV20-1	.	14	CTARRDGVNYGYTF
TRBJ2-2	TRBV11-2	TRBD1	16	CASIPRQGDGTGKLFF
TRBJ2-1	TRBV11-2	.	15	CARSFSRTGSNEQFF
TRBJ1-6	TRBV29-1	.	13	CSAARYRESPLHF
TRBJ2-7	TRBV20-1	.	12	CSAAPGSGEQYF
TRBJ1-1	TRBV28	.	16	CISSPYGGGFGTEAFF
TRBJ2-3	TRBV11-2	.	14	CASGLTSGTGTQYF
TRBJ2-3	TRBV6-5	.	14	CASTVGEGTDTQYF
TRBJ2-1	TRBV10-3	.	15	CAVSNRVSGNDEQFF
TRBJ2-7	TRBV29-1	.	15	CSVAPGTGLRMEQYF
TRBJ1-6	TRBV11-2	.	13	CASSPGDDSPLHF
TRBJ2-7	TRBV6-2/TRBV6-3	.	12	CASKAIGYEQYF
TRBJ2-5	TRBV11-2	TRBD2	14	CASSHTLAGQTQYF
TRBJ2-2	TRBV10-1	TRBD2	14	CASSSGRDTGELFF
TRBJ2-1	TRBV11-1	TRBD2	19	CASSLRGLAGGPLGNEQFF
TRBJ2-7	TRBV14	.	16	CASSRGTPILIYEQYF
TRBJ2-1	TRBV29-1	.	11	CSAQESGEQFF
TRBJ2-1	TRBV11-2	.	14	CASSLTGGDPEQFF
TRBJ2-4	TRBV5-1	TRBD2	22	CASSPPLGPGLAGGVAKNIQYF
TRBJ2-5	TRBV29-1	TRBD1	13	CSATGTGILTQYF
TRBJ2-7	TRBV5-1	TRBD2	18	CASSLVGTSGRTVYEQYF
TRBJ1-1	TRBV24-1	.	13	CATSDFMNTEAFF